What follows is one T cell receptor beta chain and its context. Seattle patients were enrolled during active infection and followed longitudinally. The data were obtained in a study of blood T cell repertoires in COVID-19. Study-level information: PBMCs, B-cell-depleted T cells, or T cells were the source of the cDNA or gDNA that made up the material.

Per the original data handling: From reference gene primer amplification, estimates of nucleated cell counts were derived. Profiling relied on immunoSEQ multiplex PCR, and the TCRdb table lists in-frame clones only, not all of them. V and J calls and clone size are copied from that table; D and trimming were computed from the DNA. The sample yields under 300,000 clones, approximately 91% seen once. This clonotype was sampled from a man aged 25 to 40 with COVID-19, enrolled during active disease. The sequencing sample was made of peripheral blood.

CDR3 amino acids: CASSQGGLVLLTDTQYF. CDR3 nucleotides: TGCGCCAGCAGCCAAGGCGGGCTAGTGTTGTTGACAGATACGCAGTATTTT. V usage is TRBV4-1 and J usage is TRBJ2-3; D may be TRBD2 (5 bases). CDR3 size: 17 residues. Deletions cut 1 base from V and 3 bases from J, with 17 bases between. Germline V lookup: CDR1 MGHRA, CDR2 YSYEKL.